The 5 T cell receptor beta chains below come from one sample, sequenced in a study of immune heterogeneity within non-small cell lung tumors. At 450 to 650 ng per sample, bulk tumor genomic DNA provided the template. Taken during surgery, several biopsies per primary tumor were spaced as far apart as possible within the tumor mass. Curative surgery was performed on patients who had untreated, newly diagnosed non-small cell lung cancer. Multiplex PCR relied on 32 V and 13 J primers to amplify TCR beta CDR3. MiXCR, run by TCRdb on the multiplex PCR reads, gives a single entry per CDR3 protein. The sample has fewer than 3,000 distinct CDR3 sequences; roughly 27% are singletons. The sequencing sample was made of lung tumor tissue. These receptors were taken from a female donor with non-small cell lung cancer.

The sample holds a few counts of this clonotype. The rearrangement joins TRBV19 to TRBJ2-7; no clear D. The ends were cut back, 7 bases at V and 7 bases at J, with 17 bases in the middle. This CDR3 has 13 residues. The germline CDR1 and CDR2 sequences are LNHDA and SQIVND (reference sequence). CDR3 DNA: TGTGCCAGTACTCTGGACCCGGATGGGGAGCAGTACTTC. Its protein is CASTLDPDGEQYF.

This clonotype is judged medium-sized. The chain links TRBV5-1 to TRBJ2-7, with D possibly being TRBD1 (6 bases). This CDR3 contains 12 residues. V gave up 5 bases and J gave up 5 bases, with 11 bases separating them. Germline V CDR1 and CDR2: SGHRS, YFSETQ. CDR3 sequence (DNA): TGCGCCAGCAGGAACTGGGACAACGAGCAGTACTTC. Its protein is CASRNWDNEQYF.

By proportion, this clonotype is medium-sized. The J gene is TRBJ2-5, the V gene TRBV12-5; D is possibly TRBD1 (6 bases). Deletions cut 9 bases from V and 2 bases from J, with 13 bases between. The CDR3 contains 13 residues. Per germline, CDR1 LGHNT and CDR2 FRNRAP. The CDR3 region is CARNSGTQETQYF. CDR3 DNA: TGTGCTAGAAATTCCGGGACACAAGAGACCCAGTACTTC.

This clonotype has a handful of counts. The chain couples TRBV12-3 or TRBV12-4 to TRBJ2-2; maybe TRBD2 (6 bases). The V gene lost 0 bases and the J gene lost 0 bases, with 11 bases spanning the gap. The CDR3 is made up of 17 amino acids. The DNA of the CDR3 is TGTGCCAGCAGTTTAGCGCAAGGCGGGACGAACACCGGGGAGCTGTTTTTT. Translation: CASSLAQGGTNTGELFF.

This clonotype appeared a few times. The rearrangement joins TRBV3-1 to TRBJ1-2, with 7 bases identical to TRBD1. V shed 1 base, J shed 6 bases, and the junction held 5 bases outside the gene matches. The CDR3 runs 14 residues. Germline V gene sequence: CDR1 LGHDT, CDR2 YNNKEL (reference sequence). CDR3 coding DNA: TGTGCCAGCAGCCAAGCGGGGCAGGGGGATGGCTACACCTTC. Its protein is CASSQAGQGDGYTF.